This T cell receptor beta chain came from a study of T-cell reconstitution after alpha-beta-depleted transplantation in children. Germline-derived CDR1 and CDR2 are SGHRS and YFSETQ. The CDR3 totals 15 residues. V was cut by 4 bases and J by 4 bases, with 14 bases left in between. TCRbeta library preparation incorporated unique molecular identifiers. Each CDR3 protein gets one entry after TCRdb re-called the PCR reads with MiXCR. The table lists approximately 640,000 distinct CDR3 sequences, roughly 15% of them singletons. The origin of this receptor is a human donor who donated a stem cell graft to a child with acute myeloid leukemia. This chain uses TRBV5-1 with TRBJ2-2; D could derive from TRBD1 or TRBD2 (5 bases each). The specimen comprised PBMCs from the stem cell graft donor, sampled from the stem cell graft. Here the CDR3 DNA reads TGCGCCAGCAGCGGGGACGCAGGATTCACCGGGGAGCTGTTTTTT. As protein: CASSGDAGFTGELFF.